One and the same sample provided the 7 T cell receptor beta chains below, sequenced in a study of shared T cell receptors in the human thymus. Data came from immunoSEQ multiplex PCR; TCRdb stores just in-frame clones and leaves some out. The table has hundreds of thousands of clones, around 87% seen once. The data also belong to a second study, concerning human thymus T cells.

The sequencing input was thymocytes. These receptors were taken from a boy under two years old with a congenital heart defect.

The V call is TRBV11-2, the J call TRBJ1-1; weak D call: TRBD1 (6 bases). The CDR3 consists of 13 residues. Trimming left V 3 bases short and J 3 bases short, with 8 bases between. Germline-derived CDR1 and CDR2 are SGHAT and FQNNGV. CDR3 coding DNA: TGTGCCAGCAGCTTTGCAGGGGACACTGAAGCTTTCTTT. As protein: CASSFAGDTEAFF.

V and J are TRBV25-1 and TRBJ2-7; D possibly corresponds to TRBD1 (6 bases). Germline lookup yields CDR1 MGHDK and CDR2 SYGVNS. The germline V and J ends were trimmed by 7 bases and 2 bases, with 15 bases remaining between them. The CDR3 has 14 amino acids. As DNA, the CDR3 is TGTGCCAGCAACCCTCCGGGACAAGCCTACGAGCAGTACTTC. Translated: CASNPPGQAYEQYF.

V is TRBV6-5 and J is TRBJ2-3; 9 nucleotides line up with TRBD2. Germline CDR1 is MNHEY and CDR2 is SVGAGI. There are 16 residues in the CDR3. V shed 6 bases, J shed 2 bases, and the junction held 9 bases outside the gene matches. The CDR3 coding sequence is TGTGCCAGCAGCTACCTTAGCGGGGGAAACACAGATACGCAGTATTTT. It codes for CASSYLSGGNTDTQYF.

This clone has just one count. J is TRBJ2-7 and V is TRBV27; D possibly corresponds to TRBD1 (6 bases). There are 14 residues in the CDR3. CDR1 is MNHEY and CDR2 is SMNVEV in the germline V gene (reference sequence). V lost 3 bases to trimming and J lost 0 bases, with 9 bases between them. The CDR3 reads CASSLDRHSYEQYF. CDR3 DNA: TGTGCCAGCAGTTTGGACAGACACTCCTACGAGCAGTACTTC.

The chain has TRBV4-2 and TRBJ1-5; the match to TRBD1 covers 8 bases. CDR3 length: 16 residues. Germline V gene data show CDR1 as LGHNA and CDR2 as YNFKEQ. V dropped 4 bases and J dropped 1; count of bases not matched to a gene: 6. CDR3 bases: TGTGCCAGCAGCCCAACGACAGGGGCAAGCAATCAGCCCCAGCATTTT. It translates to CASSPTTGASNQPQHF.

The rearrangement joins TRBV27 to TRBJ2-7; maybe TRBD1 (5 bases). There are 18 residues in the CDR3. V was shortened by 6 bases and J by 3 bases, with 27 bases between the two germline ends. CDR1 is MNHEY, CDR2 SMNVEV, per germline (reference sequence). Written as DNA, the CDR3 is TGTGCCAGCAGAAATACGAACAGGCCAGGTTCCACCTGCTACGAGCAGTACTTC. Its protein is CASRNTNRPGSTCYEQYF.

The chain recombines TRBV30 with TRBJ2-7; 13 bases fit TRBD2. The CDR3 is 16 amino acids. Unmatched junction bases numbered 12, after V lost 5 bases and J lost 5 bases. Germline values: CDR1 GTSNPN, CDR2 SVGIG (reference sequence). Written as DNA, the CDR3 is TGTGCCTGGGGGGGGACTAGCGGGACCCCCAGGGACGAGCAGTACTTC. It translates to CAWGGTSGTPRDEQYF.